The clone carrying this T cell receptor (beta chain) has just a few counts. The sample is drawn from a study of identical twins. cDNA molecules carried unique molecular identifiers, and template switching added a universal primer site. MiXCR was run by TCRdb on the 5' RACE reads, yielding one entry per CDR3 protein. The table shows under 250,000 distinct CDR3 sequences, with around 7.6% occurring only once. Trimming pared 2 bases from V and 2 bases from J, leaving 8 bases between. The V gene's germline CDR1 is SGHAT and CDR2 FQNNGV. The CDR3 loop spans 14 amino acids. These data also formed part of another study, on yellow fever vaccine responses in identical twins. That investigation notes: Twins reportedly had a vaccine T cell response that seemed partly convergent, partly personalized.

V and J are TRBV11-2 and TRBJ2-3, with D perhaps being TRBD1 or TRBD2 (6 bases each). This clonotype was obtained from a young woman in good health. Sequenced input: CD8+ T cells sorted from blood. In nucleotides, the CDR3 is TGTGCCAGCAGCTTATGGGGGGCCACAGATACGCAGTATTTT. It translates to CASSLWGATDTQYF.